Following are 2 T cell receptor beta chains from one sample sequenced in a study of blood T cells in healthy people across ages. Alongside a J-beta primer mix, a sample-barcoded 5' primer served in a second PCR lasting 7 to 11 cycles. TCRdb used MiXCR to reprocess the 5' RACE reads, holding one entry per CDR3 protein. The table includes 550,000 to 750,000 distinct CDR3 sequences, under 25% detected once. The sample was blood. These receptors were collected from a man aged 65 to 79 in good health.

The chain has TRBV29-1 and TRBJ1-1; D possibly corresponds to TRBD1 (5 bases). CDR1 and CDR2 from the germline V gene are SQVTM and ANQGSEA. The CDR3 extends over 11 amino acids. Trimming removed 4 bases at V and 7 bases at J, with 10 bases between. The chain's CDR3 is CSVVQGSEAFF. The CDR3 DNA reads TGCAGCGTTGTGCAGGGCAGTGAAGCTTTCTTT.

This clonotype was counted only a few times. J is TRBJ1-5 and V is TRBV5-1; 8 bases agree with TRBD1. Germline assignment: CDR1 SGHRS and CDR2 YFSETQ. This CDR3 comprises 16 residues. J lost 0 bases, V lost 4 bases, and 6 bases had no gene match. The CDR3 coding sequence is TGCGCCAGCAGCCCCGGACAGGGAGTTAGCAATCAGCCCCAGCATTTT. It specifies CASSPGQGVSNQPQHF.